This T cell receptor (beta chain) was sequenced in a study of blood T cell repertoires in COVID-19. Source study methods: Amplification of reference gene primers provided the estimated nucleated cell counts. Repertoires were generated with immunoSEQ multiplex PCR, while TCRdb's copy carries only in-frame clones and drops some. V and J calls and clone size are as listed in that table; D and trimming were resolved from the DNA. The sample has more than 65,000 clones, roughly 85% seen once; the top ten hold under 45%. V was pared by 3 bases and J by 7 bases, with 4 bases of the junction left unmatched. CDR1 and CDR2 (germline): SGHKS, YYEKEE (reference sequence). This CDR3 spans 14 amino acids.

This chain uses TRBV5-5 with TRBJ2-2, with 9 bases identical to TRBD1. The specimen sequenced was peripheral blood. The clonotype originates from a woman aged 65 to 85 with acute or convalescent COVID-19. The CDR3 sequence is CASSWDRVVGELFF. The DNA of the CDR3 is TGTGCCAGCAGCTGGGACAGGGTTGTCGGGGAGCTGTTTTTT.